These 15 T cell receptor beta chains were sequenced from one sample in a study of regulatory T cells in long-lasting Graves disease. Relying on iRepertoire HTBI primers and Arm-PCR of CDR3 regions, the team built TCR beta libraries. From the multiplex PCR reads, TCRdb called clonotypes with MiXCR, one entry per CDR3 protein. Here the sample spans about 560,000 distinct CDR3 sequences, about 16% being singletons. Sample time point: newly diagnosed GD, antithyroid drugs for less than 3 months. PBMC-derived RNA was used for the TCR library. The sample was also linked to a second study, of T cells in Graves' hyperthyroidism and ophthalmopathy.

The material sequenced was peripheral blood mononuclear cells (PBMCs), taken at new diagnosis, from a patient treated with antithyroid drugs. The receptors here all came from a man between 18 and 29 years old with Graves disease.

The DNA for the CDR3 is TGTGCCAGCAGTGCCGGGACAGGGGGCCATGGCTACACCTTC. Amino acids: CASSAGTGGHGYTF. The chain couples TRBV27 to TRBJ1-2; 12 bases fit TRBD1. The CDR3 contains 14 residues. V dropped 5 bases and J dropped 6; count of bases not matched to a gene: 4. Germline V gives CDR1 MNHEY, CDR2 SMNVEV (reference sequence).

The sample holds many counts of this clonotype. The V and J genes are TRBV7-9 and TRBJ2-7; D is unclear. There are 11 residues in the CDR3. With 4 bases removed from V and 6 bases from J, the gap between germline ends came to 7 bases. In germline, CDR1 is SEHNR, CDR2 FQNEAQ (reference sequence). The CDR3 nucleotides are TGTGCCAGCAGCTCGTGGAGCGAGCAGTACTTC. Protein sequence: CASSSWSEQYF.

The chain links TRBV30 to TRBJ2-2, with D unclear. CDR1 GTSNPN and CDR2 SVGIG come from the germline V gene (reference sequence). Trimming removed 1 base at V and 7 bases at J, with 7 bases between. The CDR3 length is 12 residues. The CDR3 region has the DNA TGTGCCTGGAGTGGAGTGGTCGGGGAGCTGTTTTTT. As protein: CAWSGVVGELFF.

V is TRBV19 and J is TRBJ2-1, with D perhaps TRBD1 or TRBD2 (5 bases each). The CDR3 spans 15 residues. The germline gives CDR1 LNHDA, CDR2 SQIVND (reference sequence). Trimming removed 10 bases at V and 7 bases at J, with 23 bases between. CDR3 nucleotides: TGTGCCACCTACTCCCGGGAACCAGGGAAAAATGAGCAGTTCTTC. This codes for CATYSREPGKNEQFF.

This clonotype was seen just once. The chain employs TRBV19 and TRBJ1-5, with D hard to call. The CDR3 spans 15 residues. Trimming shortened V by 6 bases and J by 0 bases, and 12 bases separated the two germline ends. Germline V gene data show CDR1 as LNHDA and CDR2 as SQIVND (reference sequence). CDR3 region: CASRPTIHSNQPQHF. Written as DNA, the CDR3 is TGTGCCAGTAGGCCGACGATCCATAGCAATCAGCCCCAGCATTTT.

This clonotype was seen a few times. V gene TRBV6-2 or TRBV6-3 combines with J gene TRBJ2-5; 13 bases match TRBD2. Trimming removed 3 bases from V and 7 bases from J; junction bases left unmatched: 17. The CDR3 extends over 19 amino acids. Germline CDR1 and CDR2: MNHEY and SVGEGT. CDR3 nucleotides: TGTGCCAGCAGTTATTCCCCAGGACTAGCGGGAGCCCCGGGCGGGACCCAGTACTTC. This sequence encodes CASSYSPGLAGAPGGTQYF.

The chain employs TRBV20-1 and TRBJ2-3; unclear D gene. The germline CDR1 and CDR2 sequences are DFQATT and SNEGSKA (reference sequence). Trimming took off 4 bases at V and 0 bases at J, with 8 bases between the two ends. The CDR3 has 13 residues. The CDR3 protein is CSAMYSSTDTQYF. The CDR3 DNA sequence: TGCAGTGCTATGTATTCAAGCACAGATACGCAGTATTTT.

This clonotype showed up many times. The chain joins TRBV30 to TRBJ1-1; a possible D gene is TRBD1 (5 bases). Germline V gene data show CDR1 as GTSNPN and CDR2 as SVGIG (reference sequence). This CDR3 comprises 16 residues. V was pared by 0 bases and J by 0 bases, with 14 bases between. CDR3 DNA: TGTGCCTGGAGTGTACACTTGAGGGGAGTGAACACTGAAGCTTTCTTT. This translates into CAWSVHLRGVNTEAFF.

This clonotype was seen many times. The chain recombines TRBV11-2 with TRBJ2-1; 8 bases line up with TRBD2. Germline V gene lookup returns CDR1 SGHAT and CDR2 FQNNGV. The CDR3 has 16 amino acids. V lost 2 bases to trimming and J lost 5 bases; unmatched junction nucleotides: 8. CDR3 coding DNA: TGTGCCAGCAGCTTAAGACCGGTAGCGGGAAACAATGAGCAGTTCTTC. The encoded protein is CASSLRPVAGNNEQFF.

This clonotype was recorded at least ten times. The chain uses TRBV5-1 and TRBJ1-1; 7 bases match TRBD1. This CDR3 has 17 residues. V lost 0 bases, J lost 2 bases, and 10 bases stayed unmatched. Per the germline V gene, CDR1 is SGHRS and CDR2 is YFSETQ. CDR3 nucleotide sequence: TGCGCCAGCAGCTTGGGGGCAGACAGGGCCAAAAACACTGAAGCTTTCTTT. Its translation: CASSLGADRAKNTEAFF.

This clonotype showed up just a few times. V and J are TRBV14 and TRBJ1-1; 7 nucleotides match TRBD1. Losses at the gene ends were 4 bases for V and 4 bases for J; bases not matched to a gene: 12. CDR3 length: 16 residues. The germline V gene encodes CDR1 SGHDN and CDR2 FVKESK. The CDR3 nucleotides read TGTGCCAGCAGCCCCAGGGGGGCCTGGAGGGGCACTGAAGCTTTCTTT. It yields the protein CASSPRGAWRGTEAFF. The variable domain in full, with the rest retrieved from reference TRBV14 and TRBJ1-1, is EAGVTQFPSHSVIEKGQTVTLRCDPISGHDNLYWYRRVMGKEIKFLLHFVKESKQDESGMPNNRFLAERTGGTYSTLKVQPAELEDSGVYFCASSPRGAWRGTEAFFGQGTRLTVV.

In this sample, this clonotype turned up many times. This chain joins TRBV11-2 and TRBJ2-1, with D unresolved. V shed 4 bases and J shed 8 bases, with 9 bases lying between them. There are 12 residues in the CDR3. Germline values: CDR1 SGHAT, CDR2 FQNNGV. CDR3 amino acids: CASSSGRDEQFF. The DNA of the CDR3 is TGTGCCAGCAGCTCTGGACGCGATGAGCAGTTCTTC. Drawing the rest from reference TRBV11-2 and TRBJ2-1, the complete variable domain is EAGVAQSPRYKIIEKRQSVAFWCNPISGHATLYWYQQILGQGPKLLIQFQNNGVVDDSQLPKDRFSAERLKGVDSTLKIQPAKLEDSAVYLCASSSGRDEQFFGPGTRLTVL.

This clonotype was seen ten or more times. This sequence joins TRBV12-3 or TRBV12-4 and TRBJ2-1, with TRBD2 identical over 7 bases. The V and J ends lost 5 bases and 3 bases, in that order; junction bases with no gene match: 10. This CDR3 has 16 residues. The CDR3 bases are TGTGCCAGCAGTGACCCGACTAGCCGAATCTACAATGAGCAGTTCTTC. This gives the protein CASSDPTSRIYNEQFF.

This clonotype was counted at least ten times. V and J are TRBV20-1 and TRBJ2-1; 7 bases fit TRBD1. The V gene's germline CDR1 is DFQATT and CDR2 SNEGSKA (reference sequence). This CDR3 has 12 amino acids. CDR3 protein: CSPGQSYNEQFF. CDR3 DNA sequence: TGCAGCCCGGGACAGTCATACAATGAGCAGTTCTTC.

This clonotype was detected ten times or more. V is TRBV7-2 and J is TRBJ2-5, with TRBD2 matching 7 bases. The CDR3 is 13 residues long. CDR1 and CDR2 from the germline V gene are SGHTA and FQGNSA. The V and J ends lost 8 bases and 5 bases, in that order; junction bases with no gene match: 8. CDR3 region: CASSASGSETQYF. The CDR3, as DNA: TGTGCCAGCTCCGCTAGCGGCTCGGAGACCCAGTACTTC.